The 2 T cell receptor beta chains given below trace back to one sample, sequenced in a study of preoperative IRX-2 immunotherapy in early breast cancer. The data were produced by immunoSEQ multiplex PCR, yet TCRdb's version contains in-frame clones alone and is incomplete. The repertoire holds 34,000 or so clones, with nearly 95% as singletons. This sample's treatment: preoperative locoregional IRX-2 cytokine immunotherapy. This sample was taken from a patient treated with IRX-2 immunotherapy. These receptors all come from a human donor with breast cancer.

This clone was detected only once. The chain links TRBV4-3 to TRBJ2-3, with TRBD2 matching over 9 bases. This CDR3 has 17 residues. V was clipped by 1 base and J by 2 bases; unmatched bases: 7. Germline values: CDR1 LGHNA, CDR2 YSLEER. DNA of the CDR3: TGCGCCAGCAGCCAAGGAGTCCTAGCGGGACCCACAGATACGCAGTATTTT. Its protein product is CASSQGVLAGPTDTQYF.

V is TRBV21-1 and J is TRBJ2-1. TRBV21-1 counts as a pseudogene. This CDR3 has 13 residues. CDR3 loop: CASSNGPYNEQFF. The CDR3 region has the DNA TGTGCCAGCAGCAATGGTCCCTACAATGAGCAGTTCTTC.